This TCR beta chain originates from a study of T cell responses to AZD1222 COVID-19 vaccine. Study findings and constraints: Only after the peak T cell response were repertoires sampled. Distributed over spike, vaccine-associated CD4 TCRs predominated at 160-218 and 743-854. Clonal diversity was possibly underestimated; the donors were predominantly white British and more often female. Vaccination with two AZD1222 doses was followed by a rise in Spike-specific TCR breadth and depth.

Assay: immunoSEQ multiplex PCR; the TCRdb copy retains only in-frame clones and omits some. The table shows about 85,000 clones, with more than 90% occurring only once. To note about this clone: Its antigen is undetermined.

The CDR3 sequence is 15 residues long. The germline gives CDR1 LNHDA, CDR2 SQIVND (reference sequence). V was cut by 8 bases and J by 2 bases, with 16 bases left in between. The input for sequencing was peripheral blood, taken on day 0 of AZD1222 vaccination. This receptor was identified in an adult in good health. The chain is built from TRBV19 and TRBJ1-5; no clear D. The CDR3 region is CASLKVASGNQPQHF. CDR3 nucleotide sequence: TGTGCCAGTTTGAAAGTGGCATCGGGCAATCAGCCCCAGCATTTT.